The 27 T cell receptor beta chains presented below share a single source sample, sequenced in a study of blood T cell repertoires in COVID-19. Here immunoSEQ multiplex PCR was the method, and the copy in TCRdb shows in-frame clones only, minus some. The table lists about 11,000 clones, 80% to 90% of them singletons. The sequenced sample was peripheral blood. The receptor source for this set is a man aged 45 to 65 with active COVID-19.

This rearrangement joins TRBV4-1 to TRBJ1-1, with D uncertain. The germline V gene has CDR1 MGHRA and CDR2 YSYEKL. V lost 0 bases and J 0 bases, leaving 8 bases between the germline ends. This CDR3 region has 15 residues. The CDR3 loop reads CASSQDSRMNTEAFF. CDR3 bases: TGCGCCAGCAGCCAAGATTCCAGAATGAACACTGAAGCTTTCTTT.

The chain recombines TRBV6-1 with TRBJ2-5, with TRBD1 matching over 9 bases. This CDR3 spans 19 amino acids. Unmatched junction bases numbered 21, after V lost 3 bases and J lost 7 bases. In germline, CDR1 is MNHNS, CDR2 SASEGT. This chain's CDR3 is CASSDPGTGSSFRIGTQYF. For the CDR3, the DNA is TGTGCCAGCAGTGACCCCGGGACAGGGTCATCCTTTCGAATCGGGACCCAGTACTTC.

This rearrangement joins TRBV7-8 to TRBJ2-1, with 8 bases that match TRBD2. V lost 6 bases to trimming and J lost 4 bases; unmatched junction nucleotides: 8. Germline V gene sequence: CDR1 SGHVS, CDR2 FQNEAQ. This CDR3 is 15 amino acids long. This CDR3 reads CASSPSGGGYNEQFF. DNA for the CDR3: TGTGCCAGCAGTCCCTCGGGGGGGGGATACAATGAGCAGTTCTTC.

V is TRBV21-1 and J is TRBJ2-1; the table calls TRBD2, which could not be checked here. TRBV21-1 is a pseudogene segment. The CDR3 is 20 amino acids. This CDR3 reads CASPLRGSGINFRSYNEQFF. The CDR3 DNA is TGTGCCAGCCCCCTAAGGGGTAGCGGGATTAACTTCCGCTCCTACAATGAGCAGTTCTTC.

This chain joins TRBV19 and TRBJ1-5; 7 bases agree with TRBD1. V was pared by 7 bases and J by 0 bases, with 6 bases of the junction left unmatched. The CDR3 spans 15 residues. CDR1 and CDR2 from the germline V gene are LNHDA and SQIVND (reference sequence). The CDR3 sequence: CASTLTGVSNQPQHF. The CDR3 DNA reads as TGTGCCAGTACCCTAACAGGGGTTAGCAATCAGCCCCAGCATTTT. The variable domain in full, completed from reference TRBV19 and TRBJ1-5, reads DGGITQSPKYLFRKEGQNVTLSCEQNLNHDAMYWYRQDPGQGLRLIYYSQIVNDFQKGDIAEGYSVSREKKESFPLTVTSAQKNPTAFYLCASTLTGVSNQPQHFGDGTRLSIL.

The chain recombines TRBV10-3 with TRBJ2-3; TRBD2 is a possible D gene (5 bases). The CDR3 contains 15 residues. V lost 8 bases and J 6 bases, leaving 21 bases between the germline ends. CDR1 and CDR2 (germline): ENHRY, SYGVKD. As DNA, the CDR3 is TGTGCCATCGAACGCGGGTCCGACCTGCCCGATACGCAGTATTTT. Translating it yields CAIERGSDLPDTQYF.

CDR3 nucleotide sequence: TGTGCCAGCAGCCCCAGGGTAGGCGCCGGGGAGCTGTTTTTT. As protein: CASSPRVGAGELFF. The V gene is TRBV5-4, the J gene TRBJ2-2, with a possible D match to TRBD1 (5 bases). The CDR3 has 14 amino acids. V was shortened by 4 bases and J by 6 bases, with 13 bases between the two germline ends. The V gene's germline CDR1 is SGHNT and CDR2 YYREEE (reference sequence).

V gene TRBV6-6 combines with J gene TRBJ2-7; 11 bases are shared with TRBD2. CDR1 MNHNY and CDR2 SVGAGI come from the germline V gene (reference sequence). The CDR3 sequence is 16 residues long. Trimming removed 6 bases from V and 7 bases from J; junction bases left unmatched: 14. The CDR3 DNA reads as TGTGCCAGCAGAAGTTATGGTGGGACTAGCGGTGAGGAGCAGTACTTC. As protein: CASRSYGGTSGEEQYF.

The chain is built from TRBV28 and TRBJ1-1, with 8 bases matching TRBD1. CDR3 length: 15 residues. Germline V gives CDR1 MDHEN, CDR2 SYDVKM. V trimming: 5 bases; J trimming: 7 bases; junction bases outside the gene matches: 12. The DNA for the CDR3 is TGTGCCAGCAGTCGAGGGACAGGACTATCGTTTGAAGCTTTCTTT. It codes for CASSRGTGLSFEAFF.

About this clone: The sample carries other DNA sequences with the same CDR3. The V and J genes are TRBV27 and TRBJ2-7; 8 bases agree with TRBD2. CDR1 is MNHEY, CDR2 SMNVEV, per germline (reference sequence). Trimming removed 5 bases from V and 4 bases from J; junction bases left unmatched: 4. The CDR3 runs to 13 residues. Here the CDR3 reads CASSPTSEYEQYF. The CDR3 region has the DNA TGTGCCAGCAGTCCGACTAGCGAGTACGAGCAGTACTTC.

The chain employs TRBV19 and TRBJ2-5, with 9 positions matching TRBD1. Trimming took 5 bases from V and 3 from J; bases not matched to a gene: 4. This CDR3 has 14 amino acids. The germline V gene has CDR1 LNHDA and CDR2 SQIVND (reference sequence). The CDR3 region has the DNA TGTGCCAGTAGTCCATGGGACAGGGAAGAGACCCAGTACTTC. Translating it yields CASSPWDREETQYF.

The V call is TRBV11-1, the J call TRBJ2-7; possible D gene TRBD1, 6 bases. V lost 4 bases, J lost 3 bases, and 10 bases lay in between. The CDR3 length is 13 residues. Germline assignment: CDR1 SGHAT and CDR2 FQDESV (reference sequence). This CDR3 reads CASSYGTYYEQYF. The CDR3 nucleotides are TGTGCCAGCAGCTACGGGACATACTACGAGCAGTACTTC.

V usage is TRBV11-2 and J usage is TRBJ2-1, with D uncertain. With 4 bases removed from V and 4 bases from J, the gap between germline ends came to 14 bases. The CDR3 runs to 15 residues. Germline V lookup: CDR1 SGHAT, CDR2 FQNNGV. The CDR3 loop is CASSSLDKRYNEQFF. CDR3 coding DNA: TGTGCCAGCAGCTCCCTCGACAAAAGATACAATGAGCAGTTCTTC. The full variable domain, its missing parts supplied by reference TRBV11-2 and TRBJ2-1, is EAGVAQSPRYKIIEKRQSVAFWCNPISGHATLYWYQQILGQGPKLLIQFQNNGVVDDSQLPKDRFSAERLKGVDSTLKIQPAKLEDSAVYLCASSSLDKRYNEQFFGPGTRLTVL.

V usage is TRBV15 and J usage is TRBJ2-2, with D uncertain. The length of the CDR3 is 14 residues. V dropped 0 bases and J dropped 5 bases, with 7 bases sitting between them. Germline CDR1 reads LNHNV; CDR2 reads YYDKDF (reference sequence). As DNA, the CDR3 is TGTGCCACCAGCAGAGATCCTCTTACCGGGGAGCTGTTTTTT. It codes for CATSRDPLTGELFF.

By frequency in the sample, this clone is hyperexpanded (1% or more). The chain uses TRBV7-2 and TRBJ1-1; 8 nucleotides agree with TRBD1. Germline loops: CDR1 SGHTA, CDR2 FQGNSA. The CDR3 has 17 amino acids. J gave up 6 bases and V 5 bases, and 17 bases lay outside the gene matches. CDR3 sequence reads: CASSPRSGGTHPPEAFF. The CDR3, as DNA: TGTGCCAGCAGCCCTCGGTCAGGGGGCACTCATCCCCCTGAAGCTTTCTTT.

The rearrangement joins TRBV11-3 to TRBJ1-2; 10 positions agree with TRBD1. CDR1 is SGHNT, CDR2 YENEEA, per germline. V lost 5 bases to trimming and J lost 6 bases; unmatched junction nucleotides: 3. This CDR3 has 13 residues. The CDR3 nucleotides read TGTGCCAGCAGCCAGACAGGGGGCAATGGCTACACCTTC. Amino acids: CASSQTGGNGYTF.

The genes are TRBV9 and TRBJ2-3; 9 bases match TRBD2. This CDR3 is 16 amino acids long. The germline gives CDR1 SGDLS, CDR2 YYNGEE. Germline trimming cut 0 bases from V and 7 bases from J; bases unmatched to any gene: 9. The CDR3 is CASSVAGSGSRNTQYF. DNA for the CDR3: TGTGCCAGCAGCGTAGCGGGTAGCGGGAGTCGAAATACGCAGTATTTT.

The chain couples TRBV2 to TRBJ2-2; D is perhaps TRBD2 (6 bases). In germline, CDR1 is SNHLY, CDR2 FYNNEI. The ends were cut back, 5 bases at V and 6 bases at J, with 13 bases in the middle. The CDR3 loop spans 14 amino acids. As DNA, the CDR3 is TGTGCCAGCAGTTTAGGGGCTAGCGCCGGGGAGCTGTTTTTT. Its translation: CASSLGASAGELFF.

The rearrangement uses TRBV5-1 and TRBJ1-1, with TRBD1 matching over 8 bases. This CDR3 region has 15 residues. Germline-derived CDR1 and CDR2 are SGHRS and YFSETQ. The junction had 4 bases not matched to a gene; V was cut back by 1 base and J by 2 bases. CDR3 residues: CASSLRDRPNTEAFF. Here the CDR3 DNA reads TGCGCCAGCAGCTTGCGGGACAGGCCCAACACTGAAGCTTTCTTT.

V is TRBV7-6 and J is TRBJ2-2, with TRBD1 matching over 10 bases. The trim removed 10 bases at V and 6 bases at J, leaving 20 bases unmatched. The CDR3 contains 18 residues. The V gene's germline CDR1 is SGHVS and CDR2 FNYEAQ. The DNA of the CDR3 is TGTGCCACCCTAGGGGACAGGGGCTCGGAACACCACGCCGGGGAGCTGTTTTTT. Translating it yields CATLGDRGSEHHAGELFF.

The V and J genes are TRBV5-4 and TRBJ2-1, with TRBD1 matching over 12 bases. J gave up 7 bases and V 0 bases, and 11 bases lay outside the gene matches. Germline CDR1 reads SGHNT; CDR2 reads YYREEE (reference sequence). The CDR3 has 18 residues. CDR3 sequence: CASSLGRIGTGGSNEQFF. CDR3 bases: TGTGCCAGCAGCTTGGGGCGAATCGGGACAGGGGGCTCAAATGAGCAGTTCTTC.

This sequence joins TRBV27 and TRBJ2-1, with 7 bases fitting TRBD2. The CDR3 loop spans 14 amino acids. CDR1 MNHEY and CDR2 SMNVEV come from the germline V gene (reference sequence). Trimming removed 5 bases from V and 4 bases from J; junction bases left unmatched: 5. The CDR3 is CASSPERGYNEQFF. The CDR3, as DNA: TGTGCCAGCAGTCCCGAGCGGGGTTACAATGAGCAGTTCTTC.

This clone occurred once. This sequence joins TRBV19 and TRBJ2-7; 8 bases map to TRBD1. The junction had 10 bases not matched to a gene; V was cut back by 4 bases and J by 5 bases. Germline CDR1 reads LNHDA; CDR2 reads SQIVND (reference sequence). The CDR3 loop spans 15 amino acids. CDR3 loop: CASSTGQGRLHEQYF. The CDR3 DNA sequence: TGTGCCAGTAGTACAGGACAGGGAAGACTCCACGAGCAGTACTTC.

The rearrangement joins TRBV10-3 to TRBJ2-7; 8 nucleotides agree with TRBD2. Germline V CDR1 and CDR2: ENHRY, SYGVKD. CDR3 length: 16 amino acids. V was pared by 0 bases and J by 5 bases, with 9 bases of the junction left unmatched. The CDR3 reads CAISESAAGEADEQYF. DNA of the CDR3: TGTGCCATCAGTGAGTCAGCAGCGGGAGAAGCCGACGAGCAGTACTTC.

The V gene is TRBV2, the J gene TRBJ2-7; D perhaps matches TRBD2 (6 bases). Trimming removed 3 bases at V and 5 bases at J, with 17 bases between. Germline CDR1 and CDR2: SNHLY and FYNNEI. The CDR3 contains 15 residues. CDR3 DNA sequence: TGTGCCAGCAGTGAGGGGGGATATATCGGGGACGAGCAGTACTTC. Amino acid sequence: CASSEGGYIGDEQYF.

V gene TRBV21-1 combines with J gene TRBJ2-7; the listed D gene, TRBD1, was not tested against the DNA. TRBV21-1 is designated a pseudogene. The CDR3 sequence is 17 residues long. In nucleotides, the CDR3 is TGTGCCAGCACCACCGATGTTGACAGCAAGACGTCCTACGAGCAGTACTTC. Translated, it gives CASTTDVDSKTSYEQYF.

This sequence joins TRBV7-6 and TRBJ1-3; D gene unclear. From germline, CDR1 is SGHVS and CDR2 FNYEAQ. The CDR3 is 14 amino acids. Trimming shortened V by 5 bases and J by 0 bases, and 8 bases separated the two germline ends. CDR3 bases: TGTGCCAGCAGCCACTCGCTCTCTGGAAACACCATATATTTT. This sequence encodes CASSHSLSGNTIYF. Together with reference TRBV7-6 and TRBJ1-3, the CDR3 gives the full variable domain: GAGVSQSPRYKVTKRGQDVALRCDPISGHVSLYWYRQALGQGPEFLTYFNYEAQQDKSGLPNDRFSAERPEGSISTLTIQRTEQRDSAMYRCASSHSLSGNTIYFGEGSWLTVV.